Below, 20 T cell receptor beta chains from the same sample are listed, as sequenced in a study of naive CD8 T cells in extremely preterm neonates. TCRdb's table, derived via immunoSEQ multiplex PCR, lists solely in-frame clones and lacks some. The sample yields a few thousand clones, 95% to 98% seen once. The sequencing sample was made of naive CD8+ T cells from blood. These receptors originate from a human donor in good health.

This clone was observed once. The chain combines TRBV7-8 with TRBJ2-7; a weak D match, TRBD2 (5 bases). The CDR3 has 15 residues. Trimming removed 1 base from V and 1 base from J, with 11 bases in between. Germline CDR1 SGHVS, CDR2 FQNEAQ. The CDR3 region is CASSLVEGLSYEQYF. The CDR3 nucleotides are TGTGCCAGCAGCTTAGTTGAGGGTTTATCCTACGAGCAGTACTTC.

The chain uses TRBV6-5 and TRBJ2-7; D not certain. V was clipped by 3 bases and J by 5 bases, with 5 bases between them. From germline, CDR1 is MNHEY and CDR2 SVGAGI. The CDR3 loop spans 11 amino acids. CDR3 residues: CASSYSNEQYF. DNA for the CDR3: TGTGCCAGCAGTTATTCCAACGAGCAGTACTTC.

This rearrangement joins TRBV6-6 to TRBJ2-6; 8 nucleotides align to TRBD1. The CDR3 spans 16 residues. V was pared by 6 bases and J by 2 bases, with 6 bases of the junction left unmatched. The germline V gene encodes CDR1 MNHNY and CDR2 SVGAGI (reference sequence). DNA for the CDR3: TGTGCCAGCAGCCCGCAGGGGGCGACTGGGGCCAACGTCCTGACTTTC. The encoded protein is CASSPQGATGANVLTF.

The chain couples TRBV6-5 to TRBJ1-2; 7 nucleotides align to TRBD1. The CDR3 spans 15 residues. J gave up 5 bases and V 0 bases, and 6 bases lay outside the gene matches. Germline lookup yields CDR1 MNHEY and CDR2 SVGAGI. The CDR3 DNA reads TGTGCCAGCAGTTACTCATGGAACAGGGGATATGGCTACACCTTC. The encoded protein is CASSYSWNRGYGYTF.

The DNA for the CDR3 is TGTGCCAGCAGCGTAGTGCCGGGACTAGCGGGGCAAATGAGCACAGATACGCAGTATTTT. Protein: CASSVVPGLAGQMSTDTQYF. The chain joins TRBV9 to TRBJ2-3; 13 positions agree with TRBD2. This CDR3 is 20 amino acids long. With V trimmed by 0 bases and J by 0 bases, 10 bases remained unmatched. Germline CDR1 reads SGDLS; CDR2 reads YYNGEE.

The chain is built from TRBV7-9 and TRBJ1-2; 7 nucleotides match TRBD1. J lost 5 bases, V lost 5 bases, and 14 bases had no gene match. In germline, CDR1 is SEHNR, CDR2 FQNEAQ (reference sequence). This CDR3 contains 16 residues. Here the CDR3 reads CASSAVTGSPLYGYTF. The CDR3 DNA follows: TGTGCCAGCAGCGCAGTGACAGGGAGTCCCCTATATGGCTACACCTTC.

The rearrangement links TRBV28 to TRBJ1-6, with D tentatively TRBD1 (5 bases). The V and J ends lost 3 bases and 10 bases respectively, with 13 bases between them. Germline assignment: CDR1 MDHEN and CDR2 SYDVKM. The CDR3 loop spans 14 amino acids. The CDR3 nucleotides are TGTGCCAGCAGTTTTGGCAGGGTGTACTCACCCCTCCACTTT. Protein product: CASSFGRVYSPLHF.

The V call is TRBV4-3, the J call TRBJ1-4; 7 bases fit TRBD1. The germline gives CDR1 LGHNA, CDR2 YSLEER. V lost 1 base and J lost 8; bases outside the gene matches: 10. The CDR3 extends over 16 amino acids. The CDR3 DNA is TGCGCCAGCAGCCAAGGAGTCCGACAGGGTTTCGAAAAACTGTTTTTT. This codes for CASSQGVRQGFEKLFF.

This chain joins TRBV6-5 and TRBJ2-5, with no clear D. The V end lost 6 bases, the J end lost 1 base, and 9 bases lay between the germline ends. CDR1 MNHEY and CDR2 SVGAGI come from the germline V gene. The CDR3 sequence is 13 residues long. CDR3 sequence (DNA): TGTGCCAGCAGGGGCAACCTCCAAGAGACCCAGTACTTC. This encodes CASRGNLQETQYF.

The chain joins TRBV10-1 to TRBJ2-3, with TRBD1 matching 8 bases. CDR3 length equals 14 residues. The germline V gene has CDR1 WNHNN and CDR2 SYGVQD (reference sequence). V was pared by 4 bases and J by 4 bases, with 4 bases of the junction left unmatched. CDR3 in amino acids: CASSAGQGPDTQYF. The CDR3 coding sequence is TGCGCCAGCAGTGCCGGACAGGGCCCAGATACGCAGTATTTT.

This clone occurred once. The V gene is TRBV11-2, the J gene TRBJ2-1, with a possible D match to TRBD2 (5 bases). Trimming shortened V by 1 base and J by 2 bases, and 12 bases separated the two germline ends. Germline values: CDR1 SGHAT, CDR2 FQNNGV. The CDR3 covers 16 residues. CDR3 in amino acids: CASSLVAGLAYNEQFF. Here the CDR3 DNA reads TGTGCCAGCAGCTTAGTCGCAGGACTGGCCTACAATGAGCAGTTCTTC.

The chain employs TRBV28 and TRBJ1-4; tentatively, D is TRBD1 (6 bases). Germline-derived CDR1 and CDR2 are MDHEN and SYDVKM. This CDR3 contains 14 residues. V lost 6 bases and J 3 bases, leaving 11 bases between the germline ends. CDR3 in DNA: TGTGCCAGCAGGATACAGGGACCTAATGAAAAACTGTTTTTT. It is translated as CASRIQGPNEKLFF.

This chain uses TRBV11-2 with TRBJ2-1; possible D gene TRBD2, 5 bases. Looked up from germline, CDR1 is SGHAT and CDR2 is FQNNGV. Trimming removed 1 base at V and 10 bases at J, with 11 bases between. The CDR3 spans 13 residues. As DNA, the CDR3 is TGTGCCAGCAGCTTAGTATTATCGGGGGAGCAGTTCTTC. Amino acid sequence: CASSLVLSGEQFF.

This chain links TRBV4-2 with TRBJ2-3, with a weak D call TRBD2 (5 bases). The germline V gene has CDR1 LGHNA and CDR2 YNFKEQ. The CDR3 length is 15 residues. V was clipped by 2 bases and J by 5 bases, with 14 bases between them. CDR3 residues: CASSQTALAGDTQYF. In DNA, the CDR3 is TGTGCCAGCAGCCAAACAGCCCTTGCGGGAGATACGCAGTATTTT.

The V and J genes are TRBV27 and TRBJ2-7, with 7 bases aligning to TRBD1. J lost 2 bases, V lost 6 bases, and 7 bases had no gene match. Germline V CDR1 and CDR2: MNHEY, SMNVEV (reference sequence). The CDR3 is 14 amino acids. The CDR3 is CASSILGTAYEQYF. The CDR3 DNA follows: TGTGCCAGCAGCATATTGGGGACAGCCTACGAGCAGTACTTC.

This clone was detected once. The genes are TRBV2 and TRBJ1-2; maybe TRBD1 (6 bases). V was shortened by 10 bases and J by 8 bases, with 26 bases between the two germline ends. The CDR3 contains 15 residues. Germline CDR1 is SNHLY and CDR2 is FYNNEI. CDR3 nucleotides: TGTGCCACCTTGGGGGCCGACATGGCCCCGGAAGGCTACACCTTC. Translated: CATLGADMAPEGYTF.

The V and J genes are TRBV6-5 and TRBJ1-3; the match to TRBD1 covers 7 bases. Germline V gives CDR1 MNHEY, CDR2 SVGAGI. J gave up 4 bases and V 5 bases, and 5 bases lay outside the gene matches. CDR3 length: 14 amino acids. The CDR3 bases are TGTGCCAGCAGTCCAGGGACAGTCGGAAACACCATATATTTT. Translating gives CASSPGTVGNTIYF.

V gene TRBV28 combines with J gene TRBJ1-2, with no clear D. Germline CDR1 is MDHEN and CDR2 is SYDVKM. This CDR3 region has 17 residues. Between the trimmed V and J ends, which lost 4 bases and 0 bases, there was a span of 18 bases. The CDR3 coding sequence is TGTGCCAGCAGTTACCCCAGCTCGACAACAGCTAACTATGGCTACACCTTC. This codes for CASSYPSSTTANYGYTF.

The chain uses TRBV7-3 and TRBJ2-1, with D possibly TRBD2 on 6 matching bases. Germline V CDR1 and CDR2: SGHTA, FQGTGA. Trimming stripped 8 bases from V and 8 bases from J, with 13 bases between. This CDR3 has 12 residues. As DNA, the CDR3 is TGTGCCAGCTCGCCCGGGGACTATGAGCAGTTCTTC. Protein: CASSPGDYEQFF.

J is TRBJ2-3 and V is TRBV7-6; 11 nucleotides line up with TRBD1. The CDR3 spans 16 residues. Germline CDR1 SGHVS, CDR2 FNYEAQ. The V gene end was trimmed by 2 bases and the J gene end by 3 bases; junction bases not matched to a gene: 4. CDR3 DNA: TGTGCCAGCAGCTTAACCGGACAGGGGGCAACAGATACGCAGTATTTT. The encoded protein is CASSLTGQGATDTQYF.